These 25 T cell receptor beta chains were sequenced from one sample in a study of T cell changes during pregnancy in multiple sclerosis. The data were produced by immunoSEQ multiplex PCR, yet TCRdb's version contains in-frame clones alone and is incomplete. Here the sample spans 100,000 or so clones, more than 85% being singletons. This sample comprised peripheral blood, obtained in the second trimester of pregnancy. The source of these receptors is a female donor with multiple sclerosis, enrolled in a pregnancy study.

This clone was observed once. The V call is TRBV18, the J call TRBJ2-7, with 7 positions matching TRBD1. V lost 4 bases and J lost 5; bases outside the gene matches: 2. Germline CDR1 reads KGHSH; CDR2 reads LQKENI. CDR3 length equals 12 residues. The DNA of the CDR3 is TGTGCCAGCTCACAAGGGACAGACGAGCAGTACTTC. This translates into CASSQGTDEQYF.

CDR3 residues: CASSGQNTGELFF. The CDR3 DNA sequence: TGTGCCAGCAGCGGACAGAACACCGGGGAGCTGTTTTTT. The rearrangement uses TRBV6-4 and TRBJ2-2; D is perhaps TRBD1 (5 bases). With 6 bases removed from V and 1 base from J, the gap between germline ends came to 6 bases. CDR3 length equals 13 residues. Germline V gene sequence: CDR1 MRHNA, CDR2 SNTAGT.

This sequence joins TRBV27 and TRBJ2-1; 9 bases line up with TRBD2. This CDR3 region has 18 residues. Per the germline V gene, CDR1 is MNHEY and CDR2 is SMNVEV (reference sequence). V shed 7 bases and J 0 bases; nucleotides not matched to a gene: 13. The CDR3 bases are TGTGCCAGCAAAACCTCGGCGGGAGGGCGCAACTCCTACAATGAGCAGTTCTTC. Its translation: CASKTSAGGRNSYNEQFF.

This chain connects TRBV27 to TRBJ2-3; D is perhaps TRBD2 (7 bases). The CDR3 runs to 18 residues. The germline CDR1 and CDR2 sequences are MNHEY and SMNVEV (reference sequence). V lost 3 bases, J lost 0 bases, and 19 bases lay in between. CDR3 DNA: TGTGCCAGCAGTTTCGAGGGGGGGATGACTTCTAGCACAGATACGCAGTATTTT. Residues: CASSFEGGMTSSTDTQYF.

The rearrangement uses TRBV5-1 and TRBJ2-3, with no clear D. The CDR3 runs to 13 residues. Germline loops: CDR1 SGHRS, CDR2 YFSETQ. V was clipped by 6 bases and J by 0 bases, with 8 bases between them. CDR3 loop: CASKLVSTDTQYF. The CDR3 bases are TGCGCCAGCAAGCTCGTTAGCACAGATACGCAGTATTTT.

This chain uses TRBV9 with TRBJ2-6; 10 bases match TRBD1. CDR1 and CDR2 (germline): SGDLS, YYNGEE. The J segment lost 0 bases and the V segment lost 2 bases, leaving 11 bases of the junction unmatched. This CDR3 has 20 residues. The chain's CDR3 is CASSVHAGTGAGSGANVLTF. CDR3 DNA: TGTGCCAGCAGCGTCCACGCGGGGACAGGGGCAGGCTCTGGGGCCAACGTCCTGACTTTC.

The CDR3 coding sequence is TGTGCCAGCAGCTCGGACAGAAGATCCACTGAAGCTTTCTTT. Translation gives CASSSDRRSTEAFF. The rearrangement joins TRBV7-6 to TRBJ1-1; D is perhaps TRBD1 (6 bases). Trimming removed 4 bases at V and 4 bases at J, with 13 bases between. The CDR3 consists of 14 residues. CDR1 and CDR2 (germline): SGHVS, FNYEAQ.

The chain has TRBV5-1 and TRBJ2-1, with 13 nucleotides matching TRBD2. The germline gives CDR1 SGHRS, CDR2 YFSETQ. The V and J ends lost 3 bases and 0 bases, in that order; junction bases with no gene match: 6. There are 18 residues in the CDR3. CDR3 nucleotides: TGCGCCAGCAGCTCCGGACTAGCGGGGGTCAGCTCCTACAATGAGCAGTTCTTC. It codes for CASSSGLAGVSSYNEQFF.

The chain carries TRBV6-5 and TRBJ1-2; D might be TRBD1 (5 bases). The V end lost 5 bases, the J end lost 0 bases, and 10 bases lay between the germline ends. CDR1 and CDR2 (germline): MNHEY, SVGAGI. The CDR3 extends over 14 amino acids. The CDR3 protein is CASSRDRANYGYTF. In nucleotides, the CDR3 is TGTGCCAGCAGTCGCGACAGAGCTAACTATGGCTACACCTTC.

On this clone: An end of the junction differs from the germline gene, which may be a read error. The chain links TRBV7-9 to TRBJ1-2; D gene unclear. Germline CDR1 is SEHNR and CDR2 is FQNEAQ (reference sequence). CDR3 length: 14 residues. Written as DNA, the CDR3 is TGTGCCAGCAGCGTAGCGTTAGACTTAGATGGCTACACCTTC. It encodes CASSVALDLDGYTF.

V gene TRBV5-1 combines with J gene TRBJ2-3; D might be TRBD1 (6 bases). There are 15 residues in the CDR3. V shed 0 bases and J shed 1 base, with 9 bases lying between them. CDR1 and CDR2 from the germline V gene are SGHRS and YFSETQ. CDR3 amino acids: CASSLEAGGTDTQYF. In nucleotides, the CDR3 is TGCGCCAGCAGCTTGGAGGCAGGGGGCACAGATACGCAGTATTTT.

This chain joins TRBV7-2 and TRBJ2-1; the D gene is possibly TRBD2 (5 bases). Trimming pared 1 base from V and 14 bases from J, leaving 15 bases between. Germline CDR1 is SGHTA and CDR2 is FQGNSA. The CDR3 runs to 13 residues. CDR3 nucleotide sequence: TGTGCCAGCAGCTTAGGACCACAGACCGGGGAGTTCTTC. The encoded protein is CASSLGPQTGEFF. The entire variable domain, with the rest obtained from reference TRBV7-2 and TRBJ2-1, is as follows: GAGVSQSPSNKVTEKGKDVELRCDPISGHTALYWYRQSLGQGLEFLIYFQGNSAPDKSGLPSDRFSAERTGGSVSTLTIQRTQQEDSAVYLCASSLGPQTGEFFGPGTRLTVL.

CDR3 sequence: CASSLTHSGNTIYF. Written as DNA, the CDR3 is TGCGCCAGCAGCTTAACACACTCTGGAAACACCATATATTTT. This sequence joins TRBV5-1 and TRBJ1-3; no definite D call. CDR1 and CDR2 (germline): SGHRS, YFSETQ. The CDR3 has 14 amino acids. The ends were cut back, 2 bases at V and 0 bases at J, with 6 bases in the middle.

This chain connects TRBV18 to TRBJ2-5, with D maybe TRBD2 (7 bases). V shed 5 bases and J shed 2 bases, with 12 bases lying between them. Germline lookup yields CDR1 KGHSH and CDR2 LQKENI. CDR3 length: 14 residues. CDR3 nucleotides: TGTGCCAGCTCAGGACTAGGGGGGCAAGAGACCCAGTACTTC. The encoded protein is CASSGLGGQETQYF.

The chain uses TRBV27 and TRBJ2-7; the match to TRBD2 covers 9 bases. Trimming removed 0 bases from V and 2 bases from J; junction bases left unmatched: 5. The germline CDR1 and CDR2 sequences are MNHEY and SMNVEV (reference sequence). The CDR3 consists of 16 residues. CDR3 protein: CASSLSGAGGPYEQYF. The CDR3 nucleotides read TGTGCCAGCAGTTTATCGGGTGCGGGAGGGCCCTACGAGCAGTACTTC.

The chain links TRBV10-3 to TRBJ2-3; 7 bases align to TRBD1. The germline gives CDR1 ENHRY, CDR2 SYGVKD. The CDR3 length is 15 residues. J was trimmed by 2 bases and V by 3 bases; bases with no gene match: 5. CDR3 sequence (DNA): TGTGCCATCAGTGAAAGGGGGCTGAACACAGATACGCAGTATTTT. This sequence encodes CAISERGLNTDTQYF.

The chain has TRBV10-1 and TRBJ2-1, with 9 nucleotides matching TRBD2. Germline assignment: CDR1 WNHNN and CDR2 SYGVQD (reference sequence). CDR3 length: 16 amino acids. The V segment lost 4 bases and the J segment 6 bases; nucleotides outside the gene matches: 10. The CDR3 loop reads CASSVGAGGPLNEQFF. As DNA, the CDR3 is TGCGCCAGCAGTGTTGGGGCGGGAGGGCCCCTCAATGAGCAGTTCTTC.

The chain carries TRBV25-1 and TRBJ2-7; the D gene is possibly TRBD2 (5 bases). Germline V gene lookup returns CDR1 MGHDK and CDR2 SYGVNS. V lost 2 bases to trimming and J lost 3 bases, with 11 bases between them. The CDR3 contains 14 residues. DNA of the CDR3: TGTGCCAGCAGTGAAAGAGGGCCCCGCTACGAGCAGTACTTC. As protein: CASSERGPRYEQYF.

This clone was seen a single time. This chain uses TRBV2 with TRBJ2-7, with TRBD1 identical over 9 bases. The ends lost 7 bases at V and 3 bases at J; junction bases unmatched: 4. Germline-derived CDR1 and CDR2 are SNHLY and FYNNEI. This CDR3 is built from 13 residues. The CDR3 DNA reads as TGTGCCAGCACGAGGGACAGGGACTACGAGCAGTACTTC. This translates into CASTRDRDYEQYF.

A single count supports this clone. The chain carries TRBV5-4 and TRBJ2-5; D perhaps matches TRBD1 (6 bases). This CDR3 has 18 amino acids. CDR1 SGHNT and CDR2 YYREEE come from the germline V gene (reference sequence). V was clipped by 3 bases and J by 5 bases, with 26 bases between them. DNA of the CDR3: TGTGCCAGCAGCTCGCCCAGTCCGGGACAAGGATCATCGGAGACCCAGTACTTC. It is translated as CASSSPSPGQGSSETQYF. The complete variable domain, with remaining parts taken from reference TRBV5-4 and TRBJ2-5, reads ETGVTQSPTHLIKTRGQQVTLRCSSQSGHNTVSWYQQALGQGPQFIFQYYREEENGRGNFPPRFSGLQFPNYSSELNVNALELDDSALYLCASSSPSPGQGSSETQYFGPGTRLLVL.

The V and J genes are TRBV19 and TRBJ2-7, with 9 positions matching TRBD1. The CDR3 runs 17 residues. The germline CDR1 and CDR2 sequences are LNHDA and SQIVND (reference sequence). Trimming at V came to 3 bases and at J to 5 bases, leaving 14 bases not matched to a gene. The CDR3 coding sequence is TGTGCCAGTAGTATTATGCCCCCGGGACAGGGAACCCACGAGCAGTACTTC. This gives the protein CASSIMPPGQGTHEQYF. The full variable domain, in which reference TRBV19 and TRBJ2-7 provide the parts outside the CDR3, is DGGITQSPKYLFRKEGQNVTLSCEQNLNHDAMYWYRQDPGQGLRLIYYSQIVNDFQKGDIAEGYSVSREKKESFPLTVTSAQKNPTAFYLCASSIMPPGQGTHEQYFGPGTRLTVT.

This clone was observed a few times. The chain joins TRBV6-6 to TRBJ1-2; D is uncertain. The V end lost 2 bases, the J end lost 3 bases, and 7 bases lay between the germline ends. The CDR3 loop spans 13 amino acids. Germline CDR1 and CDR2: MNHNY and SVGAGI (reference sequence). CDR3 sequence (DNA): TGTGCCAGCAGTTACGTCCCGGACTATGGCTACACCTTC. As protein: CASSYVPDYGYTF.

V is TRBV2 and J is TRBJ2-7, with 11 bases fitting TRBD2. Trimming removed 5 bases from V and 4 bases from J; junction bases left unmatched: 7. The V gene's germline CDR1 is SNHLY and CDR2 FYNNEI. The CDR3 totals 15 residues. The CDR3 loop reads CASSRLAGGLYEQYF. In DNA form, the CDR3 reads TGTGCCAGCAGTAGGCTAGCGGGAGGCCTATACGAGCAGTACTTC.

The V gene is TRBV11-2, the J gene TRBJ2-7; D call uncertain. The CDR3 is 13 amino acids. Germline CDR1 SGHAT, CDR2 FQNNGV. The V and J ends lost 5 bases and 2 bases respectively, with 10 bases between them. DNA for the CDR3: TGTGCCAGCAGCCCTCCTACAGCCTACGAGCAGTACTTC. This sequence encodes CASSPPTAYEQYF. Filled out from reference TRBV11-2 and TRBJ2-7, the complete variable domain reads EAGVAQSPRYKIIEKRQSVAFWCNPISGHATLYWYQQILGQGPKLLIQFQNNGVVDDSQLPKDRFSAERLKGVDSTLKIQPAKLEDSAVYLCASSPPTAYEQYFGPGTRLTVT.

This sequence joins TRBV10-3 and TRBJ2-1, with D maybe TRBD1 (7 bases). The V gene's germline CDR1 is ENHRY and CDR2 SYGVKD. The CDR3 consists of 12 residues. V was trimmed by 10 bases and J by 8 bases, leaving 15 bases between them. The DNA of the CDR3 is TGTGCCACCGGACGGGGGACAGATGAGCAGTTCTTC. The encoded protein is CATGRGTDEQFF.